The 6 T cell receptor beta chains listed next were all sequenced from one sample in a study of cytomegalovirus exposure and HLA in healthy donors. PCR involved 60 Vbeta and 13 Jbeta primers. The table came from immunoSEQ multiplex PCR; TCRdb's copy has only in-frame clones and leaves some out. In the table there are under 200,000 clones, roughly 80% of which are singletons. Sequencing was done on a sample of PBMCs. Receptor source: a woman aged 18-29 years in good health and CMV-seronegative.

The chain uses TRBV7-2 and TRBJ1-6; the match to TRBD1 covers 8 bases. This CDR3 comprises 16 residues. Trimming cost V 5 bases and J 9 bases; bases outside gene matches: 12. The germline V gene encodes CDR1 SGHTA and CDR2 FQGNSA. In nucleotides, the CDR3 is TGTGCCAGCAGCCTAAGGACAGGGTTAGGAAGTTCACCCCTCCACTTT. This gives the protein CASSLRTGLGSSPLHF.

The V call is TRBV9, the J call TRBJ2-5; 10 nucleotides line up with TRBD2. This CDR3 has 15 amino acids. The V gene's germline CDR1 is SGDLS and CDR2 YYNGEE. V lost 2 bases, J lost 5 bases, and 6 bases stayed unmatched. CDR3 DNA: TGTGCCAGCAGCGTCCAAGCGGGAGGGCGCGAGACCCAGTACTTC. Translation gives CASSVQAGGRETQYF.

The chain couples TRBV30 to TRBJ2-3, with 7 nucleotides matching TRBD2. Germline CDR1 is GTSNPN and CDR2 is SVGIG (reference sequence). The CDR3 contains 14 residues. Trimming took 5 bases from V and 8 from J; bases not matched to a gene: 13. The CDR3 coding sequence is TGTGCCTGGTCACCCTCTGGGGGGGGAGGTACGCAGTATTTT. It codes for CAWSPSGGGGTQYF.

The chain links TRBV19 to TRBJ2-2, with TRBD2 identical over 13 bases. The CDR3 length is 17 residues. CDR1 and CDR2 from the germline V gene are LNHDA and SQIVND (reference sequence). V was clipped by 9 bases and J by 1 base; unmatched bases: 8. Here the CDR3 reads CARGLAGPTKNTGELFF. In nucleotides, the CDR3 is TGTGCCAGGGGACTAGCGGGGCCAACGAAGAACACCGGGGAGCTGTTTTTT.

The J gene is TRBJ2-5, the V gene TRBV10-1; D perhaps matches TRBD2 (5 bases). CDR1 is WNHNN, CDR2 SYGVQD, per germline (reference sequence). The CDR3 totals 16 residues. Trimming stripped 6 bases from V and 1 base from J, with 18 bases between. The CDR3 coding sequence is TGCGCCAGCAGAACCCCATCGGAGCGGCCCCAAGAGACCCAGTACTTC. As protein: CASRTPSERPQETQYF.

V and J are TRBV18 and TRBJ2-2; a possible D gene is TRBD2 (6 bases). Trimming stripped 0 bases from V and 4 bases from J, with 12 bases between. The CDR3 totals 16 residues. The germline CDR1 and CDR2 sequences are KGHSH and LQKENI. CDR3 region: CASSPPGGSRTGELFF. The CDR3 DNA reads TGTGCCAGCTCACCACCGGGGGGATCCCGCACCGGGGAGCTGTTTTTT.